The present T cell receptor beta chain was sequenced within a study of control samples from healthy donors and cancer patients. Only in-frame clones appear in the TCRdb table, and some are missing; sequencing was by immunoSEQ multiplex PCR. This sample has about 170,000 clones, with 75% to 95% found just once. CDR1 is SGHRS, CDR2 YFSETQ, per germline. The V end lost 1 base, the J end lost 0 bases, and 11 bases lay between the germline ends. This CDR3 is 17 amino acids long. The specimen was blood. This receptor was identified in a woman aged 25-40 years in good health. The chain is built from TRBV5-1 and TRBJ1-6, with D possibly matching TRBD1 (5 bases). CDR3 protein: CASSLRPGSSYNSPLHF. In DNA, the CDR3 is TGCGCCAGCAGCTTGAGGCCAGGGAGCTCCTATAATTCACCCCTCCACTTT.